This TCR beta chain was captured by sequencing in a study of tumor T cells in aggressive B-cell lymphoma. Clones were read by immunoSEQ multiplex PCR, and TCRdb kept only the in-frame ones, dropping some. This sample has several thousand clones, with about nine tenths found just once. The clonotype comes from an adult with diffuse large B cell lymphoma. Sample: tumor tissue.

CDR3 in amino acids: CASSPERTTYNEQFF. The DNA for the CDR3 is TGTGCCAGCTCACCCGAGAGGACTACCTACAATGAGCAGTTCTTC. The chain has TRBV18 and TRBJ2-1, with D perhaps matching TRBD2 (6 bases). The CDR3 totals 15 residues. The germline CDR1 and CDR2 sequences are KGHSH and LQKENI. V was shortened by 3 bases and J by 2 bases, with 11 bases between the two germline ends.